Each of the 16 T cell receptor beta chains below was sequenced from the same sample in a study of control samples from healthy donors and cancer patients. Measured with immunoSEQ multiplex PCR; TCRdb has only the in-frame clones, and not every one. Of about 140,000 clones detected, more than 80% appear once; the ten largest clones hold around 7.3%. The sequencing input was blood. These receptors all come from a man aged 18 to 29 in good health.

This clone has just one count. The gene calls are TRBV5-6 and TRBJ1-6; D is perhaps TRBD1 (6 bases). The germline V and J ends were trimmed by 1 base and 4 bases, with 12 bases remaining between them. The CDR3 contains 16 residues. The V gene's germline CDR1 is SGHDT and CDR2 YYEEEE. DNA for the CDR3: TGTGCCAGCAGCTTGCTACAGGGAGGGTATAATTCACCCCTCCACTTT. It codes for CASSLLQGGYNSPLHF.

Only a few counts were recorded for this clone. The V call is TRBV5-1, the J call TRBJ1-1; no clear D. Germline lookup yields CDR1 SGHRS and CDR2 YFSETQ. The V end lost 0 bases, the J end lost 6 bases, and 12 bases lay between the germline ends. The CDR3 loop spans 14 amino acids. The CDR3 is CASSLGHEIAEAFF. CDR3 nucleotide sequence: TGCGCCAGCAGCTTGGGACATGAAATAGCTGAAGCTTTCTTT.

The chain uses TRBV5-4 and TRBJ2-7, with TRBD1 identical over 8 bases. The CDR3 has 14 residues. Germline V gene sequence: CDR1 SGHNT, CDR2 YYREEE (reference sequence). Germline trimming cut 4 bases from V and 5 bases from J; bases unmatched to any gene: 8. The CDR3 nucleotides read TGTGCCAGCAGCATTCTCCAGGGGGCCCACGAGCAGTACTTC. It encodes CASSILQGAHEQYF.

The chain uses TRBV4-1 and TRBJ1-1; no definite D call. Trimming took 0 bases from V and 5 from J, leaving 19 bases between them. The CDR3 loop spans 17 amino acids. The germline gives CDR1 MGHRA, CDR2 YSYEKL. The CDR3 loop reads CASSQDVDLIPDTEAFF. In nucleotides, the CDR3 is TGCGCCAGCAGCCAAGATGTGGATCTAATCCCGGATACTGAAGCTTTCTTT.

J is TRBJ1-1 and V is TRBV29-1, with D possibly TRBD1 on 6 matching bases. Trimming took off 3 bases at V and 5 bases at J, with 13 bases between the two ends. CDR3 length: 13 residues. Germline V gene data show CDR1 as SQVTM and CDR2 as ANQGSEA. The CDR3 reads CSVEAGEGTEAFF. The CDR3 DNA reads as TGCAGCGTTGAGGCAGGGGAGGGAACTGAAGCTTTCTTT.

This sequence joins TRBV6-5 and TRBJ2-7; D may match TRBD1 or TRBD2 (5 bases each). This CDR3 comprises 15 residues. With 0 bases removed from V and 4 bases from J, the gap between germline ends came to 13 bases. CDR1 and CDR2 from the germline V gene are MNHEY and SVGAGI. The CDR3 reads CASSYSWDGQYEQYF. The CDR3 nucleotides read TGTGCCAGCAGTTACTCGTGGGACGGGCAATACGAGCAGTACTTC.

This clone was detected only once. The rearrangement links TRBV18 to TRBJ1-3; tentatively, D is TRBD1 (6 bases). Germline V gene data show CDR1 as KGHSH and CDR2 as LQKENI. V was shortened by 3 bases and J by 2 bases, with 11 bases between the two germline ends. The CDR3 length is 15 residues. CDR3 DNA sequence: TGTGCCAGCTCACCGCCGGCAGGGGCTGGAAACACCATATATTTT. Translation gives CASSPPAGAGNTIYF.

The CDR3 loop reads CASSRTGRETQYF. In nucleotides, the CDR3 is TGTGCCAGCAGCAGGACAGGGCGAGAGACCCAGTACTTC. The V call is TRBV12-3 or TRBV12-4, the J call TRBJ2-5; TRBD1 matches at 8 bases. This CDR3 is built from 13 residues. The V and J ends lost 6 bases and 4 bases, in that order; junction bases with no gene match: 4.

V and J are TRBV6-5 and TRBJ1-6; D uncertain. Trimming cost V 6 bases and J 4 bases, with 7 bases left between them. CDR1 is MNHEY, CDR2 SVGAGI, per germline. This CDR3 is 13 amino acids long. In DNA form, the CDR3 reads TGTGCCAGCAGAACAGCTTATAATTCACCCCTCCACTTT. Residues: CASRTAYNSPLHF.

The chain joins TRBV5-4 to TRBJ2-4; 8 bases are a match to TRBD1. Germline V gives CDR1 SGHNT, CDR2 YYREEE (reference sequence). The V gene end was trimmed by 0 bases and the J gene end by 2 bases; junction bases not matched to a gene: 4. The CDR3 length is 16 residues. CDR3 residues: CASSLDQGASKNIQYF. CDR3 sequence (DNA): TGTGCCAGCAGCTTGGATCAGGGGGCTTCCAAAAACATTCAGTACTTC.

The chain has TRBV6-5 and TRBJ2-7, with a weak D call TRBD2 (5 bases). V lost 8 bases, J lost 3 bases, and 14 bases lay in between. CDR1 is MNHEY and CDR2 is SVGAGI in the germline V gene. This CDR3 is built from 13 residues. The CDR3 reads CASVPPRGYEQYF. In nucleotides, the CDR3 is TGTGCCAGCGTCCCCCCTCGGGGCTACGAGCAGTACTTC.

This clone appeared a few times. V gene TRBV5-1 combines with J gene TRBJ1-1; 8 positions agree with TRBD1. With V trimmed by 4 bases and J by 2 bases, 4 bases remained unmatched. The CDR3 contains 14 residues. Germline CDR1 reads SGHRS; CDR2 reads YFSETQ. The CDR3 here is CASSRGQGNTEAFF. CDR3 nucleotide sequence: TGCGCCAGCAGCCGTGGACAGGGCAACACTGAAGCTTTCTTT.

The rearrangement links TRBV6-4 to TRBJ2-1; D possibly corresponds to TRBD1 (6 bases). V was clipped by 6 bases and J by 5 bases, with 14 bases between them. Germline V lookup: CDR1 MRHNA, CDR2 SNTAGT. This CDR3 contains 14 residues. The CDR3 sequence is CASSGDRLNNEQFF. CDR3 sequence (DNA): TGTGCCAGCAGCGGAGACAGGCTCAACAATGAGCAGTTCTTC.

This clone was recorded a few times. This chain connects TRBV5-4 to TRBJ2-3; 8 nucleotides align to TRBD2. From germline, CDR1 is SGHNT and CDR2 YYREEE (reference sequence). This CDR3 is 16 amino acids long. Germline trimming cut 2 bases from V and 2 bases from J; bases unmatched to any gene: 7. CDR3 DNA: TGTGCCAGCAGCTTCCCGAGCGGGGGCACCACAGATACGCAGTATTTT. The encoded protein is CASSFPSGGTTDTQYF.

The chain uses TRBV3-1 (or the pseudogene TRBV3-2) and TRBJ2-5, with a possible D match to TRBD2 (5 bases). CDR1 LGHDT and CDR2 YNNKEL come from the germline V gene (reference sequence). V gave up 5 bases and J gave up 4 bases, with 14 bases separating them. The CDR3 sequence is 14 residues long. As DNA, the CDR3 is TGTGCCAGCAGCTTAAGGACTCTCGGAGAGACCCAGTACTTC. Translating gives CASSLRTLGETQYF.

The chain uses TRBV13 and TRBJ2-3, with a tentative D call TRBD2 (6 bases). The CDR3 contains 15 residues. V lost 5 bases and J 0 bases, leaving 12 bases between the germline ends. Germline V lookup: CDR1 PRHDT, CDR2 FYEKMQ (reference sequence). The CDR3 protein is CASSPTSLSTDTQYF. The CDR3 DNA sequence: TGTGCCAGCAGCCCTACTAGCCTTAGCACAGATACGCAGTATTTT. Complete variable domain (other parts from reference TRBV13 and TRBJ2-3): AAGVIQSPRHLIKEKRETATLKCYPIPRHDTVYWYQQGPGQDPQFLISFYEKMQSDKGSIPDRFSAQQFSDYHSELNMSSLELGDSALYFCASSPTSLSTDTQYFGPGTRLTVL.